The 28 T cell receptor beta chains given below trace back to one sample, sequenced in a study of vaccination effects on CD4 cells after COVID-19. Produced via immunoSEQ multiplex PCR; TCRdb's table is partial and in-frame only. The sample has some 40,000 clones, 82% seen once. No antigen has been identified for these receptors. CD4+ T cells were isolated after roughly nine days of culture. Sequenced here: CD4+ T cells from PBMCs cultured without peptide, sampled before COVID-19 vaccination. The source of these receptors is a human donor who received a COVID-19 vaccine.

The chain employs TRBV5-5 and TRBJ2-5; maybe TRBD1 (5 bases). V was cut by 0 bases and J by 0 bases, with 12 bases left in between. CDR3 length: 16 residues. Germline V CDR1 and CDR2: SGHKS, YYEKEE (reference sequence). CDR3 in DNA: TGTGCCAGCAGCTTGGCGTCAGGGCCGTACCAAGAGACCCAGTACTTC. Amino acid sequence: CASSLASGPYQETQYF. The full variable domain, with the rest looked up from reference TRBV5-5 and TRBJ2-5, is DAGVTQSPTHLIKTRGQQVTLRCSPISGHKSVSWYQQVLGQGPQFIFQYYEKEERGRGNFPDRFSARQFPNYSSELNVNALLLGDSALYLCASSLASGPYQETQYFGPGTRLLVL.

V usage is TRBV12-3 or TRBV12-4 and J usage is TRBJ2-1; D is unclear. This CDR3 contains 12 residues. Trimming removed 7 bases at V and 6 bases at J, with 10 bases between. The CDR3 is CASTFRANEQFF. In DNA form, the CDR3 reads TGTGCCAGCACCTTCCGCGCCAATGAGCAGTTCTTC.

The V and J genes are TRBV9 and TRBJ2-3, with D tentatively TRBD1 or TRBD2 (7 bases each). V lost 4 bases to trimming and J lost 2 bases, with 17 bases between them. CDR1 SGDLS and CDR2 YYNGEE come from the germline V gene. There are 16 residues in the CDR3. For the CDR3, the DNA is TGTGCCAGCAGCCCAAGGGAGGGGGCTAACACAGATACGCAGTATTTT. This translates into CASSPREGANTDTQYF.

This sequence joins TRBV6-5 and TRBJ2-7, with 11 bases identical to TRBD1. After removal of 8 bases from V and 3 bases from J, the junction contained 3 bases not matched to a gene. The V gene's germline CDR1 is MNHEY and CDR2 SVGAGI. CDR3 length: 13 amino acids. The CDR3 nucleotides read TGTGCCAGCCTTGGGACAGGGGGCTACGAGCAGTACGTC. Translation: CASLGTGGYEQYV.

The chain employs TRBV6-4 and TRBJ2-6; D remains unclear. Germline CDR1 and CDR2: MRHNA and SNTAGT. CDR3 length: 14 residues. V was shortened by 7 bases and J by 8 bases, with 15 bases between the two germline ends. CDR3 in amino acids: CASMRTAPSNVLTF. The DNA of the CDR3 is TGTGCCAGCATGAGAACTGCTCCTTCCAACGTCCTGACTTTC.

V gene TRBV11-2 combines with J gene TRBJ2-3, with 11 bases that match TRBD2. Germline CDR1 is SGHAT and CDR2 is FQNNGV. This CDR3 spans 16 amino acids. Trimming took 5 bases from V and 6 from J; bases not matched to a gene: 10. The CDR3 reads CASSKNSGGAGDTQYF. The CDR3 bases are TGTGCCAGCAGCAAGAATAGCGGGGGGGCCGGTGATACGCAGTATTTT.

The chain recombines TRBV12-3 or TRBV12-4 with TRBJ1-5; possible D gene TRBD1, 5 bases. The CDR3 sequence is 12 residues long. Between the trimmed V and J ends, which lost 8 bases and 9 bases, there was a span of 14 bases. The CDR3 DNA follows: TGTGCCAGCCAATGGGGGACGTTGCCCCAGCATTTT. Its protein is CASQWGTLPQHF.

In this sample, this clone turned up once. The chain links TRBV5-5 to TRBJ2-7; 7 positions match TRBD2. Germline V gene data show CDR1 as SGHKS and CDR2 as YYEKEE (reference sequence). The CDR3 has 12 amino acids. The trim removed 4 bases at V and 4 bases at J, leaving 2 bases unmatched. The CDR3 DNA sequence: TGTGCCAGCAGCACGGGAGGATACGAGCAGTACGTC. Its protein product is CASSTGGYEQYV.

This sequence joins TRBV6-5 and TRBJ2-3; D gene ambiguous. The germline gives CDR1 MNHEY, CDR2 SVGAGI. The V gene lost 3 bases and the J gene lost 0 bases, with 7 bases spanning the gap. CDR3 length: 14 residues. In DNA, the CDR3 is TGTGCCAGCAGTTATCCGCAGAGCACAGATACGCAGTATTTT. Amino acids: CASSYPQSTDTQYF.

The CDR3 nucleotides read TGTGCCAGCAGCCCACGGGACAGGGGGAATTTGGGAAACACCATATATTTT. Encoded protein: CASSPRDRGNLGNTIYF. V and J are TRBV9 and TRBJ1-3; TRBD1 agrees at 11 bases. In germline, CDR1 is SGDLS, CDR2 YYNGEE. CDR3 length equals 17 residues. The ends lost 4 bases at V and 4 bases at J; junction bases unmatched: 10.

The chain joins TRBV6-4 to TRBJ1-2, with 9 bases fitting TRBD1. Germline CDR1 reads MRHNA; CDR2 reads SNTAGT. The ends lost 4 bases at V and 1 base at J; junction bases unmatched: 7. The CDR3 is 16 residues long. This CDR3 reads CASSVQTGGINYGYTF. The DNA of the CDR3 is TGTGCCAGCAGTGTACAGACAGGGGGAATTAACTATGGCTACACCTTC.

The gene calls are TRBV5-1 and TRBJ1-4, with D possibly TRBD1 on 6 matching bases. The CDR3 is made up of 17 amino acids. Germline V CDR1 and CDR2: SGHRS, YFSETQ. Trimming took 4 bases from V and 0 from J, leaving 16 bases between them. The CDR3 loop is CASSPRGGIATNEKLFF. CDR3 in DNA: TGCGCCAGCAGCCCCAGGGGAGGGATTGCAACTAATGAAAAACTGTTTTTT.

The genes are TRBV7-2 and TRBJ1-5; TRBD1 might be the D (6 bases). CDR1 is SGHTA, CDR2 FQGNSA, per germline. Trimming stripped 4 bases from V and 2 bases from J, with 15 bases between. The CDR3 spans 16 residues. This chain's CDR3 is CASSSPGQAGNQPQHF. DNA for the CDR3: TGTGCCAGCAGCTCTCCGGGACAAGCGGGCAATCAGCCCCAGCATTTT.

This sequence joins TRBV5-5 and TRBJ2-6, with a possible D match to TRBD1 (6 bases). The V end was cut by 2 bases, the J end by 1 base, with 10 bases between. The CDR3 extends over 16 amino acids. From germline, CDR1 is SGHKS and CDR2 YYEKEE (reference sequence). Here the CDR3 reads CASSFLGQSGANVLTF. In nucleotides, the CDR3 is TGTGCCAGCAGCTTCCTAGGACAGTCTGGGGCCAACGTCCTGACTTTC.

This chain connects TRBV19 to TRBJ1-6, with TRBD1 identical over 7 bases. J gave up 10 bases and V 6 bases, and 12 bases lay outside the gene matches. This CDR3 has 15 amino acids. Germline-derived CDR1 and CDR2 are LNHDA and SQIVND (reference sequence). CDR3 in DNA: TGTGCCAGTAGCACACGGGACAGAGATTGGTCACCCCTCCACTTT. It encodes CASSTRDRDWSPLHF.

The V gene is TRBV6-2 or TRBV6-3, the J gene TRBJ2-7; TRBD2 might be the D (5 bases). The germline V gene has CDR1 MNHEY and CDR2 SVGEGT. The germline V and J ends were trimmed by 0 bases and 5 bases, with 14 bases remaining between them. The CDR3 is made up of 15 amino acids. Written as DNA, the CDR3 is TGTGCCAGCAGTTACTCGAACCGGGGTCGGCACGAGCAGTACGTC. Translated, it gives CASSYSNRGRHEQYV.

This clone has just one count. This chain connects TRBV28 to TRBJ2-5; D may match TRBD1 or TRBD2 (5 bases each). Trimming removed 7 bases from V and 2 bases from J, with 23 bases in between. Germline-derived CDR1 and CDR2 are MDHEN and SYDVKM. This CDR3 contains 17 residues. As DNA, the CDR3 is TGTGCCAGCACCCGGGGCGGACGGTTCAGAGGTCAAGAGACCCAGTACTTC. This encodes CASTRGGRFRGQETQYF.

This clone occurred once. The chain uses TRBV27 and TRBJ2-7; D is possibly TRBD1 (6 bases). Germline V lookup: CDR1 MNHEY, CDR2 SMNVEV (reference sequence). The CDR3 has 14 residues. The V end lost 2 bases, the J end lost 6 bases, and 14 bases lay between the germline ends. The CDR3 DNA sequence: TGTGCCAGCAGTTTAAGTACAGGGATCAGCGAGCAGTACGTC. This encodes CASSLSTGISEQYV.

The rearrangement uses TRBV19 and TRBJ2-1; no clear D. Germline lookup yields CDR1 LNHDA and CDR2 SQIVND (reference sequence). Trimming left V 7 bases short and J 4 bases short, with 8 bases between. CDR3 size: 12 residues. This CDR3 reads CASNGLYNEQFF. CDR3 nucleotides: TGTGCCAGTAATGGTCTTTACAATGAGCAGTTCTTC.

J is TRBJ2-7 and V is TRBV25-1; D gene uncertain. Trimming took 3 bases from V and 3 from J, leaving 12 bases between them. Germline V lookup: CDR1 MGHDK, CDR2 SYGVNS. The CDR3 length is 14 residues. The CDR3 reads CASSDTPPFYEQYV. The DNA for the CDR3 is TGTGCCAGCAGTGATACCCCCCCGTTCTACGAGCAGTACGTC.

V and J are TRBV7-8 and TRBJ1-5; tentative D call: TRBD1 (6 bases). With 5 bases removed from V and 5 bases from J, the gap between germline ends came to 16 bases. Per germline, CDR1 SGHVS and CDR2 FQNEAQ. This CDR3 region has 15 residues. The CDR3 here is CASSPRPGDYQPQHF. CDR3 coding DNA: TGTGCCAGCAGCCCCCGTCCAGGGGACTATCAGCCCCAGCATTTT.

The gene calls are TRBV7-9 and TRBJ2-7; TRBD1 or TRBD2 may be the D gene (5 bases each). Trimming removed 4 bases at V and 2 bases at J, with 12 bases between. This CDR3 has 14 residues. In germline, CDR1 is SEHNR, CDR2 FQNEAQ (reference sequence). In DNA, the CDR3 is TGTGCCAGCAGCTCGGCAGGGAGAACCTACGAGCAGTACGTC. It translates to CASSSAGRTYEQYV.

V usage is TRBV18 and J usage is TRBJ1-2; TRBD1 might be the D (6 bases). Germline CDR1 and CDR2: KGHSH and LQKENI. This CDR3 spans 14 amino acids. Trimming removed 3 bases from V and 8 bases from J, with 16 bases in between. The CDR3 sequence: CASSPGQILGGYTF. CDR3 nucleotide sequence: TGTGCCAGCTCACCGGGACAAATTCTTGGGGGCTACACCTTC.

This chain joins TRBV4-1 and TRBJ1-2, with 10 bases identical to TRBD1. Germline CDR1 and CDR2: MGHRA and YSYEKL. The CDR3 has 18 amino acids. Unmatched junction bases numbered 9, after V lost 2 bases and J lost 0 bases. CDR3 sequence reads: CASSQRSGQGITNYGYTF. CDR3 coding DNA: TGCGCCAGCAGCCAAAGATCGGGACAGGGGATTACTAACTATGGCTACACCTTC.

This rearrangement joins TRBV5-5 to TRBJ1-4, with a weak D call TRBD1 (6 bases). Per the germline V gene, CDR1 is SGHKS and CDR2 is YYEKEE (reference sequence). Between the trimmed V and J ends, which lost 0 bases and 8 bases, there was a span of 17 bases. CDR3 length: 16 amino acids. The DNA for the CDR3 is TGTGCCAGCAGCTTGGGGACAGTCGAGTTTGGAGAAAAACTGTTTTTT. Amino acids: CASSLGTVEFGEKLFF.

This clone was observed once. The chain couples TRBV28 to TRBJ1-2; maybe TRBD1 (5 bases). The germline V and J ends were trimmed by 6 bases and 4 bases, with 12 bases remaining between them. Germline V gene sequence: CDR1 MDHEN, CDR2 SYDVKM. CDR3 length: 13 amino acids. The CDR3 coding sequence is TGTGCCAGCAGACCCGGGGGGTCCTATGGCTACACCTTC. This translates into CASRPGGSYGYTF.

The chain's CDR3 is CASSVHRVNNQPQHF. The CDR3 DNA is TGTGCCAGCAGCGTACACAGGGTCAACAATCAGCCCCAGCATTTT. V is TRBV2 and J is TRBJ1-5; maybe TRBD1 (6 bases). V was pared by 6 bases and J by 3 bases, with 15 bases between. The CDR3 has 15 amino acids. CDR1 and CDR2 (germline): SNHLY, FYNNEI. The full variable domain, completed using reference TRBV2 and TRBJ1-5, is EPEVTQTPSHQVTQMGQEVILRCVPISNHLYFYWYRQILGQKVEFLVSFYNNEISEKSEIFDDQFSVERPDGSNFTLKIRSTKLEDSAMYFCASSVHRVNNQPQHFGDGTRLSIL.

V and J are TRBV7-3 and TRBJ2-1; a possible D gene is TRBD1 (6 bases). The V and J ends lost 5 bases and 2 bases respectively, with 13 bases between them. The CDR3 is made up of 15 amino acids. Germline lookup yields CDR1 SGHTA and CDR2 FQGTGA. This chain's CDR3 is CASSPRQATYNEQFF. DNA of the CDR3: TGTGCCAGCAGCCCCAGACAGGCCACCTACAATGAGCAGTTCTTC.